These 21 T cell receptor beta chains were all obtained from the same sample, sequenced in a study of blood T cells in healthy people across ages. PCR was performed a second time for about 7 to 11 cycles using a sample-barcoded 5' primer and a J-beta primer mix. TCRdb itself ran the 5' RACE reads through MiXCR, one entry per CDR3 protein. Counted here are more than 800,000 distinct CDR3 sequences, 25% to 30% occurring once; the ten biggest clones make up 15% to 20%. Sequences were obtained from blood. The receptors shown here come from a woman of 80 years or more in good health.

This clonotype was seen at least ten times. This rearrangement joins TRBV20-1 to TRBJ2-4, with TRBD2 matching 7 bases. Germline trimming cut 4 bases from V and 5 bases from J; bases unmatched to any gene: 17. Germline lookup yields CDR1 DFQATT and CDR2 SNEGSKA (reference sequence). This CDR3 is 17 amino acids long. CDR3 coding DNA: TGCAGTGCTAATTCAGGGAGGGGTCCGCCAAGTCAAAACATTCAGTACTTC. Translating gives CSANSGRGPPSQNIQYF.

This clonotype was observed at least ten times. The rearrangement uses TRBV20-1 and TRBJ2-1; D not resolved. The germline V gene has CDR1 DFQATT and CDR2 SNEGSKA (reference sequence). This CDR3 region has 12 residues. Trimming shortened V by 7 bases and J by 1 base, and 8 bases separated the two germline ends. The CDR3 reads CSVSGSYNEQFF. The CDR3 DNA reads as TGCAGTGTAAGTGGGTCCTACAATGAGCAGTTCTTC.

The chain is built from TRBV7-9 and TRBJ2-7, with 10 bases that match TRBD1. CDR3 length: 14 residues. Trimming removed 5 bases from V and 12 bases from J; junction bases left unmatched: 13. Germline CDR1 SEHNR, CDR2 FQNEAQ (reference sequence). In DNA form, the CDR3 reads TGTGCCAGCAGCCCCGACAGGGGGCAAAAGACCCTGTACTTC. It specifies CASSPDRGQKTLYF.

This clonotype occurred many times. J is TRBJ2-7 and V is TRBV4-3; TRBD1 might be the D (7 bases). The CDR3 has 14 amino acids. The germline V gene has CDR1 LGHNA and CDR2 YSLEER. V lost 5 bases to trimming and J lost 0 bases, with 11 bases between them. CDR3 bases: TGCGCCAGCAGCACGCGGGACAGCTCCTACGAGCAGTACTTC. The encoded protein is CASSTRDSSYEQYF.

This clonotype was seen at least ten times. This chain connects TRBV6-5 to TRBJ1-5; D is ambiguous. In germline, CDR1 is MNHEY, CDR2 SVGAGI. This CDR3 spans 15 amino acids. V was clipped by 6 bases and J by 4 bases, with 16 bases between them. CDR3 sequence reads: CASRSVWSTNQPQHF. DNA of the CDR3: TGTGCCAGCAGAAGCGTATGGTCTACGAATCAGCCCCAGCATTTT.

This clonotype was seen ten or more times. The chain recombines TRBV27 with TRBJ1-6, with TRBD1 matching 7 bases. The trim removed 7 bases at V and 4 bases at J, leaving 7 bases unmatched. The length of the CDR3 is 15 residues. Per germline, CDR1 MNHEY and CDR2 SMNVEV (reference sequence). The DNA for the CDR3 is TGTGCCAGCACCTCGGGACAGATATATAATTCACCCCTCCACTTT. It encodes CASTSGQIYNSPLHF.

This clonotype has ten or more counts. The CDR3 sequence: CASSLGSGRRMSREYF. The CDR3 DNA sequence: TGTGCCAGCAGCTTAGGATCGGGTAGGCGTATGTCCCGGGAGTACTTC. The chain joins TRBV7-9 to TRBJ2-5; D is unclear. The V and J ends lost 1 base and 12 bases respectively, with 24 bases between them. CDR1 and CDR2 (germline): SEHNR, FQNEAQ (reference sequence). The CDR3 contains 16 residues.

This clonotype came up many times. The gene calls are TRBV7-2 and TRBJ1-1; 8 bases fit TRBD1. Germline CDR1 is SGHTA and CDR2 is FQGNSA. With 5 bases clipped from V and 4 bases from J, the junction kept 3 bases outside the gene matches. The CDR3 runs to 13 residues. CDR3: CASSTTGGTEAFF. CDR3 in DNA: TGTGCCAGCAGCACTACAGGGGGCACTGAAGCTTTCTTT.

This clonotype was counted many times. The V gene is TRBV7-2, the J gene TRBJ2-5, with 10 nucleotides matching TRBD2. There are 16 residues in the CDR3. V dropped 2 bases and J dropped 5; count of bases not matched to a gene: 8. Germline CDR1 is SGHTA and CDR2 is FQGNSA. In DNA, the CDR3 is TGTGCCAGCAGCTTAATGAGCGGGGGGGCCGCCGAGACCCAGTACTTC. Translation gives CASSLMSGGAAETQYF.

This clonotype occurred many times. The chain is built from TRBV6-2 or TRBV6-3 and TRBJ2-5; the D is unclear. This CDR3 region has 13 residues. The V gene's germline CDR1 is MNHEY and CDR2 SVGEGT. V dropped 3 bases and J dropped 2 bases, with 7 bases sitting between them. CDR3 in DNA: TGTGCCAGCAGTTATATACGTCAAGAGACCCAGTACTTC. Translation gives CASSYIRQETQYF.

This clonotype was counted only a few times. A much larger clonotype is one base distant, so this may be a read error. The chain has TRBV3-1 and TRBJ2-5; 9 bases are shared with TRBD2. The CDR3 has 13 amino acids. In germline, CDR1 is LGHDT, CDR2 YNNKEL (reference sequence). In DNA form, the CDR3 reads TGTGCCAGCAGCCCTAGCGGGGAAGAGGCCCAGTACTTC. This translates into CASSPSGEEAQYF.

The V and J genes are TRBV4-1 and TRBJ2-5; 10 bases match TRBD1. V was pared by 0 bases and J by 4 bases, with 8 bases of the junction left unmatched. There are 17 residues in the CDR3. Germline V gives CDR1 MGHRA, CDR2 YSYEKL. CDR3 amino acids: CASSQERGTGAGETQYF. In DNA, the CDR3 is TGCGCCAGCAGCCAAGAGCGGGGGACAGGGGCCGGAGAGACCCAGTACTTC.

This clonotype was counted only a few times. V usage is TRBV12-3 or TRBV12-4 and J usage is TRBJ2-2; weak D call: TRBD1 (5 bases). The CDR3 is 14 residues long. V lost 6 bases, J lost 1 base, and 9 bases lay in between. CDR3 sequence: CASRLTGNTGELFF. The DNA of the CDR3 is TGTGCCAGCAGATTAACAGGGAACACCGGGGAGCTGTTTTTT.

This clonotype was detected many times. The V gene is TRBV29-1, the J gene TRBJ1-5, with TRBD1 matching 7 bases. The CDR3 loop spans 14 amino acids. With V trimmed by 6 bases and J by 1 base, 6 bases remained unmatched. From germline, CDR1 is SQVTM and CDR2 ANQGSEA. The CDR3 sequence is CSVRQGGSNQPQHF. The CDR3, as DNA: TGCAGCGTCCGACAGGGAGGGAGCAATCAGCCCCAGCATTTT. Complete variable domain (other parts from reference TRBV29-1 and TRBJ1-5): SAVISQKPSRDICQRGTSLTIQCQVDSQVTMMFWYRQQPGQSLTLIATANQGSEATYESGFVIDKFPISRPNLTFSTLTVSNMSPEDSSIYLCSVRQGGSNQPQHFGDGTRLSIL.

The table lists this clonotype with many counts. The chain couples TRBV30 to TRBJ2-3; the D is unclear. V was cut by 3 bases and J by 2 bases, with 9 bases left in between. CDR3 length: 13 amino acids. Germline values: CDR1 GTSNPN, CDR2 SVGIG (reference sequence). CDR3 DNA sequence: TGTGCCTGGAGAAAACAGCCCACAGATACGCAGTATTTT. Translated, it gives CAWRKQPTDTQYF.

This clonotype was observed many times. The CDR3 DNA reads TGTGCCAGCAGTAGAGGGGGTAACGAGCAGTACTTC. It specifies CASSRGGNEQYF. The chain links TRBV12-3 or TRBV12-4 to TRBJ2-7, with D perhaps matching TRBD1 (6 bases). The CDR3 runs to 12 residues. V was pared by 5 bases and J by 5 bases, with 10 bases between.

The CDR3 coding sequence is TGTGCCACCAGTGATCCTCTCAAAGAGACCCAGTACTTC. Its translation is CATSDPLKETQYF. The chain combines TRBV24-1 with TRBJ2-5; D gene ambiguous. CDR3 length equals 13 residues. V gave up 3 bases and J gave up 3 bases, with 7 bases separating them. The germline V gene encodes CDR1 KGHDR and CDR2 SFDVKD.

This clonotype was seen at least ten times. The chain has TRBV7-2 and TRBJ2-3; 8 nucleotides agree with TRBD1. This CDR3 region has 15 residues. Germline loops: CDR1 SGHTA, CDR2 FQGNSA. Unmatched junction bases numbered 7, after V lost 3 bases and J lost 5 bases. The CDR3 loop reads CASSFTGGREDTQYF. The CDR3 DNA follows: TGTGCCAGCAGCTTTACAGGGGGAAGGGAAGATACGCAGTATTTT.

The genes are TRBV20-1 and TRBJ2-3; TRBD2 agrees at 11 bases. Germline CDR1 and CDR2: DFQATT and SNEGSKA (reference sequence). Trimming took 1 base from V and 6 from J; bases not matched to a gene: 9. CDR3 length equals 16 residues. The CDR3 here is CSARGLAGPSSDTQYF. CDR3 DNA sequence: TGCAGTGCTAGAGGACTAGCGGGGCCCTCTTCGGATACGCAGTATTTT.

This clonotype was seen a few times. V is TRBV7-7 and J is TRBJ2-3; D may match TRBD1 or TRBD2 (5 bases each). Germline V gene sequence: CDR1 SSHAT, CDR2 FNYEAQ (reference sequence). The CDR3 consists of 12 residues. CDR3 residues: CASSDLGTIQYF. CDR3 in DNA: TGTGCTAGCTCCGATCTGGGGACCATACAGTATTTT. Full variable domain (missing parts from reference TRBV7-7 and TRBJ2-3): GAGVSQSPRYKVTKRGQDVTLRCDPISSHATLYWYQQALGQGPEFLTYFNYEAQPDKSGLPSDRFSAERPEGSISTLTIQRTEQRDSAMYRCASSDLGTIQYFGPGTRLTVL.

This sequence joins TRBV18 and TRBJ1-1; no firm D call. V lost 2 bases and J 5 bases, leaving 9 bases between the germline ends. The CDR3 runs to 13 residues. Per the germline V gene, CDR1 is KGHSH and CDR2 is LQKENI. The CDR3 reads CASSPVPGTEAFF. CDR3 coding DNA: TGTGCCAGCTCACCAGTCCCGGGGACTGAAGCTTTCTTT.